This T cell receptor (beta chain) derives from a study of blood T cell repertoires in COVID-19. For the study at large: From the United States, Italy and Spain came samples of acute and convalescent COVID-19.

With V trimmed by 3 bases and J by 7 bases, 4 bases remained unmatched. Germline lookup yields CDR1 MNHNS and CDR2 SASEGT. The CDR3 contains 14 residues. The authors' processing: Amplifying reference gene primers gave estimates of nucleated cell counts. Sequenced by immunoSEQ multiplex PCR; TCRdb stores in-frame clones only, minus some. V and J calls and clone size are copied from that table; D and trimming were computed from the DNA. The sample lists roughly 250,000 clones; 75% to 90% were seen once. The sample comprised peripheral blood. The TCR comes from a man aged 25-45 years with acute or convalescent COVID-19. The rearrangement joins TRBV6-1 to TRBJ1-3; 9 nucleotides line up with TRBD1. The CDR3 loop is CASSETDRGNTIYF. CDR3 in DNA: TGTGCCAGCAGTGAGACGGACAGGGGTAACACCATATATTTT.